The TCR beta chain under discussion was sequenced for a study of cytomegalovirus exposure and HLA in healthy donors. This clone occurred once. Its antigen is still unknown. The PCR made use of 60 Vbeta and 13 Jbeta primers. Produced via immunoSEQ multiplex PCR; TCRdb's table is partial and in-frame only. The sample shows more than 150,000 clones, over 70% of them seen only once. The CDR3 has 16 amino acids. V dropped 4 bases and J dropped 6 bases, with 21 bases sitting between them. Per germline, CDR1 PRHDT and CDR2 FYEKMQ (reference sequence). Broader study findings: The authors later found TCR association rates varying by HLA locus, with DRB1 most and HLA-C fewest. In a later analysis, about 17,000 TCR beta sequences were associated with HLA alleles at 0.05 false discovery rate. The classifier was said to identify cytomegalovirus status with high specificity and sensitivity.

This chain links TRBV13 with TRBJ1-1; TRBD1 might be the D (5 bases). The receptor was derived from a woman under 30 in good health and CMV-seronegative. Sequencing was performed on PBMCs. For the CDR3, the DNA is TGTGCCAGCAGCTCATTAGGTATCGGGGGGAAGGCTGAAGCTTTCTTT. It encodes CASSSLGIGGKAEAFF.